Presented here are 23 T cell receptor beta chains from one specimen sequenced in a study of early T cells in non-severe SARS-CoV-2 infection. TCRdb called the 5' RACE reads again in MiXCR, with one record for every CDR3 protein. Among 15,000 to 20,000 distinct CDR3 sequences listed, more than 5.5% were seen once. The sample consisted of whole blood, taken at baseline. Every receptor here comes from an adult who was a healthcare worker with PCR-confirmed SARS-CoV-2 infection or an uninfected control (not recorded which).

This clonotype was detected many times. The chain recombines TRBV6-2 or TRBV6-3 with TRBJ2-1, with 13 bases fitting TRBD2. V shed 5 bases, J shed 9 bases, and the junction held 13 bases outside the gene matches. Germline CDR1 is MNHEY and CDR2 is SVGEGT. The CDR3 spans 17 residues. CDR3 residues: CASSTPGLAGRRGEQFF. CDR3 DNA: TGTGCCAGCAGTACCCCGGGACTAGCGGGGCGGCGGGGTGAGCAGTTCTTC.

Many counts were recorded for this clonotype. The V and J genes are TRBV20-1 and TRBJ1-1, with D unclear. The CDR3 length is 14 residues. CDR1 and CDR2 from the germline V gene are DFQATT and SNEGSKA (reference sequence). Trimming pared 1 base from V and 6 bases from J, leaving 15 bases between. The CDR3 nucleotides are TGCAGTGCTAGAGGAGTTACGAGGGAACCTGAAGCTTTCTTT. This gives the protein CSARGVTREPEAFF.

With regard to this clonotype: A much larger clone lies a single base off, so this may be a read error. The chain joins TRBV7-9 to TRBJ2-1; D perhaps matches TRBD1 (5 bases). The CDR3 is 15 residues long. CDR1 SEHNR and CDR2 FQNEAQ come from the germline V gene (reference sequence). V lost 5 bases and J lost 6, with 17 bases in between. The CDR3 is CASSTVRVRPNEQFF. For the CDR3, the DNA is TGTGCCAGCAGCACGGTCAGGGTTAGACCCAATGAGCAGTTCTTC.

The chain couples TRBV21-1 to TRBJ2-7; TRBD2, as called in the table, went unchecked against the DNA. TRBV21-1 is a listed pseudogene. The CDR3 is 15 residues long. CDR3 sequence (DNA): TGTGCCAGCAGCCCGCCCGGGACTGGATACTACGAGCAGTACTTC. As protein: CASSPPGTGYYEQYF.

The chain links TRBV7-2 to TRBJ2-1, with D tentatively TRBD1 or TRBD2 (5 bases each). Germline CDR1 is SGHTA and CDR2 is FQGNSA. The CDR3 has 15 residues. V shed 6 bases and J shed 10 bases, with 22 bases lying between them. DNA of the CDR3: TGTGCCAGCAGTCCCCTAACGGGACCCTTGACAGAGCAGTTCTTC. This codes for CASSPLTGPLTEQFF.

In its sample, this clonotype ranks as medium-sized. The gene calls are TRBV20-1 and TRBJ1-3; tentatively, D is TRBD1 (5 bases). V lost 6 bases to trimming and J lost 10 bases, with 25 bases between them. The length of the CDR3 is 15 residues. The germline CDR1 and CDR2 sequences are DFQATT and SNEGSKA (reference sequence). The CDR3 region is CSASRRDPLATTIYF. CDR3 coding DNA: TGCAGTGCGTCCCGCCGGGACCCGTTGGCCACGACCATATATTTT.

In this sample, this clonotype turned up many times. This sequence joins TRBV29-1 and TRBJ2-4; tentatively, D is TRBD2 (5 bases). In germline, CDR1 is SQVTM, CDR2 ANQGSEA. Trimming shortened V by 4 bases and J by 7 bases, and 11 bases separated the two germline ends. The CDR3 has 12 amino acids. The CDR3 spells CSVGGSGNIQYF. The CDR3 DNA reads TGCAGCGTTGGAGGGTCGGGTAACATTCAGTACTTC.

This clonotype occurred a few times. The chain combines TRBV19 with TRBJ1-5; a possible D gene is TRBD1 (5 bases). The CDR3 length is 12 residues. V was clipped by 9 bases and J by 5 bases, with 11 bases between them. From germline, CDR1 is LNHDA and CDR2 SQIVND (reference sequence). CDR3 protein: CARTGPHQPQHF. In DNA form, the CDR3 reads TGTGCCAGAACAGGCCCTCATCAGCCCCAGCATTTT.

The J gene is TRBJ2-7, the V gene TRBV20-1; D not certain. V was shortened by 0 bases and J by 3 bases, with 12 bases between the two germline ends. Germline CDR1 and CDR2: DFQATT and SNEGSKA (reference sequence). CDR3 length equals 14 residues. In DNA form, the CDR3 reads TGCAGTGCTAGAGATCCCCGGGTCGACTACGAGCAGTACTTC. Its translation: CSARDPRVDYEQYF.

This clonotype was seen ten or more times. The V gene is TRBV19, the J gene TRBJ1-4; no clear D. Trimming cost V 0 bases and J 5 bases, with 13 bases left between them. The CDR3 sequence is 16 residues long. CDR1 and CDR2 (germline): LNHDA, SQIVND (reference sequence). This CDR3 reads CASSIDSRYGNEKLFF. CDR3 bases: TGTGCCAGTAGTATAGATTCCCGTTATGGAAATGAAAAACTGTTTTTT. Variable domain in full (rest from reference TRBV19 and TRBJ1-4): DGGITQSPKYLFRKEGQNVTLSCEQNLNHDAMYWYRQDPGQGLRLIYYSQIVNDFQKGDIAEGYSVSREKKESFPLTVTSAQKNPTAFYLCASSIDSRYGNEKLFFGSGTQLSVL.

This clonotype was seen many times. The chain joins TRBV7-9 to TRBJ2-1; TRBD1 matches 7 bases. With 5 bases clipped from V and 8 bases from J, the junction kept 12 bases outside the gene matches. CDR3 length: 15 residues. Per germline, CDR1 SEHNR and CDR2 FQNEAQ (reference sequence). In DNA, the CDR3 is TGTGCCAGCAGCCAATCCGGACAGGTTTTTGATGAGCAGTTCTTC. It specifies CASSQSGQVFDEQFF.

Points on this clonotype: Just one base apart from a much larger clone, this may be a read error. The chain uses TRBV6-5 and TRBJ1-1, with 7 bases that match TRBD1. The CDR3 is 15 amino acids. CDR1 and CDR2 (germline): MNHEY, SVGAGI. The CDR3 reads CASSRKGAENTESFF. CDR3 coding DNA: TGTGCCAGCAGTCGGAAGGGGGCCGAGAACACTGAATCTTTCTTT.

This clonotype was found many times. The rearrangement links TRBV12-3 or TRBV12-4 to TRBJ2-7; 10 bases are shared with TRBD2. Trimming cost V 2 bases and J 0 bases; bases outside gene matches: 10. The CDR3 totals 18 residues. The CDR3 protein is CASSLRLAGAMGSYEQYF. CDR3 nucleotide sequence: TGTGCCAGCAGTTTAAGGCTAGCGGGGGCTATGGGCTCCTACGAGCAGTACTTC.

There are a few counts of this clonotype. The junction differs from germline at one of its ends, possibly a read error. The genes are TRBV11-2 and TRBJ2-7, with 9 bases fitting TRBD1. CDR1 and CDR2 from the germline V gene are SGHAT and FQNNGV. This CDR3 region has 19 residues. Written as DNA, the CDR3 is TGTGCCAGCAGCTTAACTTGGCCTCCACGACAGGGGGTTAAGTACGCGCAGTACTTC. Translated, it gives CASSLTWPPRQGVKYAQYF. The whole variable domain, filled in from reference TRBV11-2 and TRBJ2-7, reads EAGVAQSPRYKIIEKRQSVAFWCNPISGHATLYWYQQILGQGPKLLIQFQNNGVVDDSQLPKDRFSAERLKGVDSTLKIQPAKLEDSAVYLCASSLTWPPRQGVKYAQYFGPGTRLTVT.

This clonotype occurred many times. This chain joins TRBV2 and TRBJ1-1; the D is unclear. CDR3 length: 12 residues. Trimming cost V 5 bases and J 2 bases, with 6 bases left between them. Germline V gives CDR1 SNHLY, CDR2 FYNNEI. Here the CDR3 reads CASSPRNTEAFF. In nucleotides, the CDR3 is TGTGCCAGCAGTCCCCGTAACACTGAAGCTTTCTTT.

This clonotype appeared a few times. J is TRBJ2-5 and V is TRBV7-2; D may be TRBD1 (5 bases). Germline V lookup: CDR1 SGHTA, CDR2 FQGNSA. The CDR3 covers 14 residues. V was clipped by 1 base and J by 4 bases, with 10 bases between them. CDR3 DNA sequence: TGTGCCAGCAGCTTAGGGGGCCTCGGAGAGACCCAGTACTTC. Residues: CASSLGGLGETQYF.

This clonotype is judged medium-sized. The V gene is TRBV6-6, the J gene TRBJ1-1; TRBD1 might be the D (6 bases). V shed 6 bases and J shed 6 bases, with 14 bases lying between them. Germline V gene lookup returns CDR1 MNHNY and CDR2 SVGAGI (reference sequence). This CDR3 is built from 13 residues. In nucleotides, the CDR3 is TGTGCCAGCAGCGAGACGGGGGCCTCTGAAGCTTTCTTT. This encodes CASSETGASEAFF.

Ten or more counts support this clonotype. This CDR3 is CSVGQQAYEQYF. In DNA form, the CDR3 reads TGCAGTGTGGGACAGCAAGCCTACGAGCAGTACTTC. The V call is TRBV20-1, the J call TRBJ2-7, with 7 bases that match TRBD1. With 7 bases clipped from V and 2 bases from J, the junction kept 5 bases outside the gene matches. The germline gives CDR1 DFQATT, CDR2 SNEGSKA (reference sequence). There are 12 residues in the CDR3.

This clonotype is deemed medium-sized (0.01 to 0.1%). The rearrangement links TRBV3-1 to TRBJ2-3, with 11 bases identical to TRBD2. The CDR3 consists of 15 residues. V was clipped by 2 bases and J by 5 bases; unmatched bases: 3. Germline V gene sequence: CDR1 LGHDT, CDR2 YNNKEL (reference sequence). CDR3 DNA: TGTGCCAGCAGCCAAACTAGCGGGGGAATAGATACGCAGTATTTT. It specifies CASSQTSGGIDTQYF.

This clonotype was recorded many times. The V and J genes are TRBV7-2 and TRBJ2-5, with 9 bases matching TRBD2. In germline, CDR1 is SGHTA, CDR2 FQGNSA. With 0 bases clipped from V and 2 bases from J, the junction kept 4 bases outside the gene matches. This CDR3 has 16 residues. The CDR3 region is CASSLARLAGQETQYF. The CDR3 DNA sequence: TGTGCCAGCAGCTTAGCGAGGCTAGCGGGGCAAGAGACCCAGTACTTC.

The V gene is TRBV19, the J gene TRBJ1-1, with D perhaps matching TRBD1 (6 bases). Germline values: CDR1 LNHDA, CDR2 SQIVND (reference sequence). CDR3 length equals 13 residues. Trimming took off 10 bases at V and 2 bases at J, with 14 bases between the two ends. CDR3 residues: CATTRGTNTEAFF. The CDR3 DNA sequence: TGTGCCACAACCAGGGGAACCAACACTGAAGCTTTCTTT.

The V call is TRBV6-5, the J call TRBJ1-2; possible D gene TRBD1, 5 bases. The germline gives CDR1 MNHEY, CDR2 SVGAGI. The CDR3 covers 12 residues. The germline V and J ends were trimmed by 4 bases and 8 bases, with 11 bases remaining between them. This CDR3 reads CASSSGSWGYTF. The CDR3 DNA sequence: TGTGCCAGCAGTTCAGGGAGTTGGGGCTACACCTTC.

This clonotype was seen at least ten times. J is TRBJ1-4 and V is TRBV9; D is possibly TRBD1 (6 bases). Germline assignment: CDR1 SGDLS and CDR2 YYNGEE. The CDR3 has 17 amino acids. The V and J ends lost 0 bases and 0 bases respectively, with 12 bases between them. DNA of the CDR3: TGTGCCAGCAGCGTAGCCGGGGGGCACGCAACTAATGAAAAACTGTTTTTT. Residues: CASSVAGGHATNEKLFF.